This passage covers 7 T cell receptor beta chains from one sample sequenced in a study of shared clonotypes between healthy human individuals. The protocol was immunoSEQ multiplex PCR, while the TCRdb copy is restricted to in-frame clones and leaves out a portion. The profile covers millions of clones, with around 90% appearing a single time and roughly 0.13% taken by the ten largest. Sequencing was carried out using naive CD4+ T cells sorted from blood. The subset is: CD45RA+ positively selected. The receptors come from a man aged 18 to 35 in good health.

The CDR3 DNA reads TGTGCCACCAGCAGAGAGCCTAAGGCGTCAGAAAAACTGTTTTTT. Its protein product is CATSREPKASEKLFF. The chain has TRBV15 and TRBJ1-4; D unresolved. CDR1 and CDR2 from the germline V gene are LNHNV and YYDKDF (reference sequence). Trimming removed 0 bases at V and 8 bases at J, with 13 bases between. CDR3 length: 15 amino acids.

V and J are TRBV19 and TRBJ1-1; 8 nucleotides agree with TRBD1. Trimming at V came to 5 bases and at J to 5 bases, leaving 4 bases not matched to a gene. Germline V gene lookup returns CDR1 LNHDA and CDR2 SQIVND (reference sequence). This CDR3 is 13 amino acids long. The CDR3: CASSGTGGTEAFF. The DNA of the CDR3 is TGTGCCAGTAGTGGCACAGGGGGGACTGAAGCTTTCTTT. Together with reference TRBV19 and TRBJ1-1, the CDR3 gives the full variable domain: DGGITQSPKYLFRKEGQNVTLSCEQNLNHDAMYWYRQDPGQGLRLIYYSQIVNDFQKGDIAEGYSVSREKKESFPLTVTSAQKNPTAFYLCASSGTGGTEAFFGQGTRLTVV.

This sequence joins TRBV30 and TRBJ1-2; the match to TRBD1 covers 9 bases. The germline CDR1 and CDR2 sequences are GTSNPN and SVGIG (reference sequence). CDR3 size: 15 residues. V shed 5 bases, J shed 7 bases, and the junction held 14 bases outside the gene matches. In nucleotides, the CDR3 is TGTGCCTGGGGTCTAGGGACAGGGAGAATGGGTGGCTACACCTTC. Protein product: CAWGLGTGRMGGYTF.

On this clone itself: Other nucleotide sequences from this sample produce the same CDR3. The rearrangement uses TRBV7-9 and TRBJ2-3, with D unresolved. The V end lost 3 bases, the J end lost 2 bases, and 6 bases lay between the germline ends. The CDR3 covers 13 residues. CDR1 and CDR2 from the germline V gene are SEHNR and FQNEAQ (reference sequence). In nucleotides, the CDR3 is TGTGCCAGCAGCTTTGGATCCACAGATACGCAGTATTTT. It encodes CASSFGSTDTQYF. Combining the CDR3 with reference TRBV7-9 and TRBJ2-3 gives the whole variable domain DTGVSQNPRHKITKRGQNVTFRCDPISEHNRLYWYRQTLGQGPEFLTYFQNEAQLEKSRLLSDRFSAERPKGSFSTLEIQRTEQGDSAMYLCASSFGSTDTQYFGPGTRLTVL.

The rearrangement uses TRBV5-1 and TRBJ2-1; D perhaps matches TRBD1 (5 bases). V was pared by 4 bases and J by 5 bases, with 16 bases between. The CDR3 is 15 residues long. Germline V gene sequence: CDR1 SGHRS, CDR2 YFSETQ. The CDR3 DNA sequence: TGCGCCAGCAGCGAGGTCAGGGTCGTCCACAATGAGCAGTTCTTC. This codes for CASSEVRVVHNEQFF.

The genes are TRBV10-3 and TRBJ2-3; TRBD1 matches 8 bases. From germline, CDR1 is ENHRY and CDR2 SYGVKD. Unmatched junction bases numbered 16, after V lost 11 bases and J lost 6 bases. The CDR3 contains 15 residues. DNA of the CDR3: TGTGCCCTCGGGGCAGGGGGCAAGGGGTTGGATACGCAGTATTTT. Translation: CALGAGGKGLDTQYF.

The V gene is TRBV27, the J gene TRBJ2-7; D not resolved. In germline, CDR1 is MNHEY, CDR2 SMNVEV (reference sequence). This CDR3 has 13 amino acids. Trimming pared 6 bases from V and 1 base from J, leaving 10 bases between. CDR3 region: CASRPFGSYEQYF. As DNA, the CDR3 is TGTGCCAGCAGGCCCTTCGGTTCCTACGAGCAGTACTTC.